One sample yielded the 4 T cell receptor beta chains listed below, sequenced in a study of technical replicates of blood from a few donors. Only in-frame clones appear in the TCRdb table, and some are missing; sequencing was by immunoSEQ multiplex PCR. In the table there are under 80,000 clones, roughly 92% of which are singletons. Material: T cells isolated from PBMCs. The receptors shown here come from a human donor in good health.

The CDR3 here is CASPTSGGDEQYF. DNA of the CDR3: TGTGCCAGCCCAACTAGCGGGGGCGATGAGCAGTACTTC. V and J are TRBV6-1 and TRBJ2-7; TRBD2 agrees at 11 bases. The V gene's germline CDR1 is MNHNS and CDR2 SASEGT. The CDR3 extends over 13 amino acids. Trimming cost V 8 bases and J 7 bases; bases outside gene matches: 7.

This rearrangement joins TRBV5-4 to TRBJ2-5; possibly TRBD2 for D (7 bases). Germline lookup yields CDR1 SGHNT and CDR2 YYREEE (reference sequence). This CDR3 comprises 15 residues. V was trimmed by 0 bases and J by 5 bases, leaving 14 bases between them. In DNA form, the CDR3 reads TGTGCCAGCAGCTTGGGACGGGGGGCTAGGGAGACCCAGTACTTC. It is translated as CASSLGRGARETQYF.

This clone has only a few counts. The V and J genes are TRBV2 and TRBJ2-1, with 7 bases lining up with TRBD1. The V and J ends lost 6 bases and 5 bases, in that order; junction bases with no gene match: 10. CDR3 size: 15 residues. The germline CDR1 and CDR2 sequences are SNHLY and FYNNEI. The CDR3 bases are TGTGCCAGCAGAGCGCGGACAGGTGGTAACAATGAGCAGTTCTTC. This codes for CASRARTGGNNEQFF.

This sequence joins TRBV19 and TRBJ1-5; TRBD1 matches 7 bases. The CDR3 extends over 17 amino acids. The junction had 14 bases not matched to a gene; V was cut back by 9 bases and J by 0 bases. CDR1 and CDR2 (germline): LNHDA, SQIVND (reference sequence). The CDR3, as DNA: TGTGCCAGCGCCGGGACAGTCCTGCTCAATAGCAATCAGCCCCAGCATTTT. This translates into CASAGTVLLNSNQPQHF.